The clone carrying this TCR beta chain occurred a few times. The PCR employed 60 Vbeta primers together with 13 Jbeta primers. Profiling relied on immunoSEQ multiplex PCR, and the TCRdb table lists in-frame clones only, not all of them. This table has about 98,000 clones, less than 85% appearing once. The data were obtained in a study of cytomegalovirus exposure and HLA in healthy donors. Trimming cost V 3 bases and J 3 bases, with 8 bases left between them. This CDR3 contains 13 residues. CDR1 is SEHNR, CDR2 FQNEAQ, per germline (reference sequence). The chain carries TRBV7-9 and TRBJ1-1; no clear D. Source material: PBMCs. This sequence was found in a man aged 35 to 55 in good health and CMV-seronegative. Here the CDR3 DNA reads TGTGCCAGCAGCTTCAACCGGGACACTGAAGCTTTCTTT. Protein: CASSFNRDTEAFF. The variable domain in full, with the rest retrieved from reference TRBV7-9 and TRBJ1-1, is DTGVSQNPRHKITKRGQNVTFRCDPISEHNRLYWYRQTLGQGPEFLTYFQNEAQLEKSRLLSDRFSAERPKGSFSTLEIQRTEQGDSAMYLCASSFNRDTEAFFGQGTRLTVV.